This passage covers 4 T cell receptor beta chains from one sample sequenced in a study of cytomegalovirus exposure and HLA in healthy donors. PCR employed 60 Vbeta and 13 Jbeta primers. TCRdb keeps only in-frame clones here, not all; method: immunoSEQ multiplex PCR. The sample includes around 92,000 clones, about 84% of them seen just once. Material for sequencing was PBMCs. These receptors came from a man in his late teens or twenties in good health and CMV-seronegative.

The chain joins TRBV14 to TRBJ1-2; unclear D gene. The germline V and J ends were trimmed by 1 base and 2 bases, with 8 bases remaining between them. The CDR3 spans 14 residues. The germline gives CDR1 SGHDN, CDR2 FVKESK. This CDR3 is CASSQGGGNYGYTF. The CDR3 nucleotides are TGTGCCAGCAGCCAAGGAGGAGGGAACTATGGCTACACCTTC. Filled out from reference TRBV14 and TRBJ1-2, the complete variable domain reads EAGVTQFPSHSVIEKGQTVTLRCDPISGHDNLYWYRRVMGKEIKFLLHFVKESKQDESGMPNNRFLAERTGGTYSTLKVQPAELEDSGVYFCASSQGGGNYGYTFGSGTRLTVV.

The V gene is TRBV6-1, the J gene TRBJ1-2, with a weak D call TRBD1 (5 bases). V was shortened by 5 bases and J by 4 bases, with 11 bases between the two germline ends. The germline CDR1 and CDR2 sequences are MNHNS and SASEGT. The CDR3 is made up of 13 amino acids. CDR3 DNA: TGTGCCAGCAGTTCGCAGGGTCCCTATGGCTACACCTTC. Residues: CASSSQGPYGYTF.

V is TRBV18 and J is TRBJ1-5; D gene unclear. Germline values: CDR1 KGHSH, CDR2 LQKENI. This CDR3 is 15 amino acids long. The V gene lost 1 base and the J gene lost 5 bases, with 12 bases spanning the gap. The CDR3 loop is CASSPQGDSYQPQHF. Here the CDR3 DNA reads TGTGCCAGCTCACCACAGGGAGATTCCTATCAGCCCCAGCATTTT.

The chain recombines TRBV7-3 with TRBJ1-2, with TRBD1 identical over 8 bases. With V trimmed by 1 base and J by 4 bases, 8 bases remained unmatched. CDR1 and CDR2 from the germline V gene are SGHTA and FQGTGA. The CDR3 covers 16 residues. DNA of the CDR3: TGTGCCAGCAGCTTAAATGCAGGGGGCGAGGTCTATGGCTACACCTTC. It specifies CASSLNAGGEVYGYTF.